Included here is one T cell receptor beta chain sequence, with context. Its antigen is not identified. Each of the patients experienced relapse following autologous stem cell transplantation, and their brentuximab vedotin exposure differed. These data originate in a study of PD-1 blockade in classical Hodgkin lymphoma. Overall study results and limits: Reports described newly diagnosed patients as having lower baseline TCR diversity than healthy donors.

The germline V gene has CDR1 SNHLY and CDR2 FYNNEI. The CDR3 spans 13 residues. Trimming took off 10 bases at V and 0 bases at J, with 12 bases between the two ends. TCRdb's copy holds only in-frame clones and misses some; the assay was immunoSEQ multiplex PCR. Counted here are about 34,000 clones, less than 85% occurring once; the ten biggest clones make up roughly 16%. This chain links TRBV2 with TRBJ1-1; TRBD1 might be the D (6 bases). The clonotype was recovered from a human donor with classical Hodgkin lymphoma. Material: peripheral blood mononuclear cells (PBMCs), obtained before the second cycle of nivolumab. CDR3 sequence reads: CATKGEMNTEAFF. CDR3 coding DNA: TGTGCCACTAAGGGGGAGATGAACACTGAAGCTTTCTTT.